These T cell receptor beta chains were read from a single sample in a study of blood T cell repertoires in COVID-19. The repertoire was sequenced with immunoSEQ multiplex PCR; TCRdb's copy has only in-frame clones and lacks some. The data contain roughly 42,000 clones, 90% of them singletons. Material: peripheral blood. These receptors were taken from a man over 45 with active COVID-19. The CDR3 runs from the conserved cysteine through the conserved F or W. The size of a clone is reported for some rows only, either as once, few or many, or as a class for expanded clones.

abundance: -; v_gene: TRBV6-4; CDR3aa: CASSELGATSGTRTDTQYF
abundance: -; v_gene: TRBV4-1; CDR3aa: CASSQGSRTAGNTIYF
abundance: once; v_gene: TRBV30; CDR3aa: CAWSGERDTQYF
abundance: -; v_gene: TRBV4-1; CDR3aa: CASSQSTGAYNEQFF
abundance: -; v_gene: TRBV5-1; CDR3aa: CASSSPAGSDEAFF
abundance: -; v_gene: TRBV7-2; CDR3aa: CASSLASWDRIKNTEAFF
abundance: -; v_gene: TRBV2; CDR3aa: CASSDLGWGRTEAFF
abundance: -; v_gene: TRBV24-1; CDR3aa: CATRGGTKPTDTQYF
abundance: -; v_gene: TRBV7-2; CDR3aa: CASSRTGKANTEAFF
abundance: once; v_gene: TRBV9; CDR3aa: CASSEGGGNSPLHF
abundance: -; v_gene: TRBV25-1; CDR3aa: CASRDRNYGYTF
abundance: -; v_gene: TRBV5-1; CDR3aa: CASSNRGGGNSPLHF
abundance: -; v_gene: TRBV3-1/TRBV3-2; CDR3aa: CASSPWTGGVYEQYF
abundance: -; v_gene: TRBV2; CDR3aa: CATQEGNTGELFF
abundance: -; v_gene: TRBV5-1; CDR3aa: CASSLGGNSANEKLFF
abundance: -; v_gene: TRBV18; CDR3aa: CASSQTQGGSQSAKNIQYF
abundance: -; v_gene: TRBV7-2; CDR3aa: CASSLVGTGLNEQFF
abundance: -; v_gene: TRBV6-1; CDR3aa: CASSGGSGGKYSEQFF
abundance: -; v_gene: TRBV29-1; CDR3aa: CSVFRGWETQYF
abundance: -; v_gene: TRBV5-4; CDR3aa: CASSLDFDSRNSPLHF
abundance: -; v_gene: TRBV27; CDR3aa: CASSSRTVRTDTQYF
abundance: -; v_gene: TRBV28; CDR3aa: CASSPPRRLGEKLFF
abundance: -; v_gene: TRBV3-1/TRBV3-2; CDR3aa: CASRRWTGATSGANVLTF
abundance: -; v_gene: TRBV6-5; CDR3aa: CASKYPQSTDTQYF
abundance: -; v_gene: TRBV7-2; CDR3aa: CASSLLGGRETQYF
abundance: -; v_gene: TRBV29-1; CDR3aa: CSVVPGGDGYEQYF
abundance: -; v_gene: TRBV5-1; CDR3aa: CASSPSPLQGRKGGYGYTF
abundance: -; v_gene: TRBV25-1; CDR3aa: CASSRASGVASEQFF
abundance: -; v_gene: TRBV5-8; CDR3aa: CASSLGDRFSNQPQHF
abundance: -; v_gene: TRBV2; CDR3aa: CASSGTRSLGEQYF
abundance: few; v_gene: TRBV7-2; CDR3aa: CASSLYQSRGQETQYF
abundance: -; v_gene: TRBV29-1; CDR3aa: CSVMDRSSYNEQFF
abundance: -; v_gene: TRBV19; CDR3aa: CASSELGGKAFF
abundance: few; v_gene: TRBV10-3; CDR3aa: CAISGRGNEKLFF
abundance: -; v_gene: TRBV29-1; CDR3aa: CSVERTGSSYNEQFF
abundance: -; v_gene: TRBV18; CDR3aa: CASSSLGQSTDTQYF
abundance: -; v_gene: TRBV12-3/TRBV12-4; CDR3aa: CASRKRQQNIQYF
abundance: few; v_gene: TRBV4-1; CDR3aa: CASSQDEGRGRLQPQHF
abundance: -; v_gene: TRBV19; CDR3aa: CASSIDTTGTGGVYGYTF
abundance: -; v_gene: TRBV27; CDR3aa: CASSRVGSYNEQFF
abundance: once; v_gene: TRBV18; CDR3aa: CASSPPEGAGSTEAFF
abundance: -; v_gene: TRBV19; CDR3aa: CASSTRQPWGTEAFF
abundance: -; v_gene: TRBV7-6; CDR3aa: CASSLVGTGVPEAFF
abundance: -; v_gene: TRBV27; CDR3aa: CASTDGGETQYF
abundance: once; v_gene: TRBV28; CDR3aa: CASSWDSNSYEQYF
abundance: -; v_gene: TRBV6-5; CDR3aa: CASSNYYEQFF
abundance: -; v_gene: TRBV10-3; CDR3aa: CAISQTGGETQYF
abundance: -; v_gene: TRBV9; CDR3aa: CASSSRDRGQEGYTF
abundance: -; v_gene: TRBV6-5; CDR3aa: CASSYLGGGMRNEQFF
abundance: -; v_gene: TRBV18; CDR3aa: CASSGTVNEKLFF
abundance: -; v_gene: TRBV7-9; CDR3aa: CASSSRDRNEKLFF
abundance: -; v_gene: TRBV5-1; CDR3aa: CASSWTDQPYEQYF
abundance: -; v_gene: TRBV7-9; CDR3aa: CASSLRGSRTRRTDTQYF
abundance: -; v_gene: TRBV5-6; CDR3aa: CASSPGGQRLNQPQHF